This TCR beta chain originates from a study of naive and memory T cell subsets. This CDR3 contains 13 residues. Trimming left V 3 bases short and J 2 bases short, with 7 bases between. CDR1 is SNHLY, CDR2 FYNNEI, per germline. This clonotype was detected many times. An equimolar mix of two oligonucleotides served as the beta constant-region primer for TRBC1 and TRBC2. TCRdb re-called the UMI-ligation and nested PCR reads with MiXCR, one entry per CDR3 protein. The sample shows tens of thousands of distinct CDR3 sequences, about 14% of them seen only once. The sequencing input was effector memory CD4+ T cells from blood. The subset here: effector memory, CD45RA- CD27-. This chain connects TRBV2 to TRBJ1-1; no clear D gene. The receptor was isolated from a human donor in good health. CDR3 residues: CASSDDTNTEAFF. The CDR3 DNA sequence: TGTGCCAGCAGTGACGACACTAACACTGAAGCTTTCTTT.